What follows are 2 T cell receptor beta chains derived from one specimen sequenced in a study of cytomegalovirus exposure and HLA in healthy donors. A multiplex PCR was run with 60 Vbeta primers and 13 Jbeta primers. TCRdb's copy holds only in-frame clones and misses some; the assay was immunoSEQ multiplex PCR. In total, the table holds around 35,000 clones. Material: PBMCs. These receptor sequences come from a woman aged 40-49 years in good health and CMV-seropositive.

J is TRBJ2-3 and V is TRBV29-1, with TRBD1 identical over 8 bases. J lost 1 base, V lost 6 bases, and 9 bases had no gene match. The CDR3 has 15 amino acids. Germline assignment: CDR1 SQVTM and CDR2 ANQGSEA. CDR3 in amino acids: CSVVDRAKGTDTQYF. The CDR3 coding sequence is TGCAGCGTGGTGGACAGGGCCAAGGGCACAGATACGCAGTATTTT.

This chain connects TRBV29-1 to TRBJ1-2; D remains unclear. The CDR3 has 9 amino acids. The V end was cut by 6 bases, the J end by 7 bases, with 6 bases between. Looked up from germline, CDR1 is SQVTM and CDR2 is ANQGSEA. For the CDR3, the DNA is TGCAGCGTGGCTAGTGGCTACACCTTC. The encoded protein is CSVASGYTF.